One T cell receptor beta chain is described in this entry. The target antigen is unknown. This entry comes from a study of graft-versus-host responses after intestinal transplantation. About the research overall: The recipients all started with anti-thymocyte globulin induction and then took tacrolimus and steroids for 3 to 4 years.

Post-transplant bone marrow came from the posterior iliac crest or another site. Profiled with immunoSEQ multiplex PCR; TCRdb holds only in-frame clones, not every one. Of about 10,000 clones in the sample, about 96% were seen once. The CDR3 runs 15 residues. In germline, CDR1 is MNHEY, CDR2 SMNVEV (reference sequence). V was trimmed by 3 bases and J by 4 bases, leaving 14 bases between them. Study results and caveats: Early declines in HvG clones that occurred post-transplant were associated with peak circulating GvH clone levels. Elevated graft-versus-host to host-versus-graft clonal ratios in allografts were recorded for patients with graft-donor T cell macrochimerism.

The sample here was bone marrow, taken around 500 days after intestinal transplantation. The sequence came from a human patient who received an intestinal transplant, so some T cells may come from the graft donor. This chain joins TRBV27 and TRBJ2-3, with D possibly being TRBD2 (5 bases). This chain's CDR3 is CASSFWTPGADTQYF. DNA for the CDR3: TGTGCCAGCAGTTTTTGGACTCCCGGGGCAGATACGCAGTATTTT.